The subject of this entry is one TCR beta chain. The CDR3 is 13 amino acids. Germline CDR1 reads LNHDA; CDR2 reads SQIVND (reference sequence). The V and J ends lost 4 bases and 6 bases respectively, with 12 bases between them. Authors' processing steps: Amplified reference gene primers provided the basis for estimating nucleated cell counts. Assay used: immunoSEQ multiplex PCR; TCRdb lists only in-frame clones, some missing. V and J calls and clone size are as listed in that table; D and trimming were resolved from the DNA. The sample records approximately 300,000 clones, around 89% being singletons. This record belongs to a study of blood T cell repertoires in COVID-19. Study-wide context: From the United States, Italy and Spain came samples of acute and convalescent COVID-19. PBMCs, B-cell-depleted T cells, or T cells provided the cDNA or gDNA that made up the material.

The TCR originated in a man between 25 and 39 years old with acute or convalescent COVID-19. The material sequenced was peripheral blood. This chain joins TRBV19 and TRBJ1-2, with D perhaps matching TRBD1 (6 bases). The CDR3, as DNA: TGTGCCAGTAGTAACCGGGACAACCATGGCTACACCTTC. Its translation is CASSNRDNHGYTF.